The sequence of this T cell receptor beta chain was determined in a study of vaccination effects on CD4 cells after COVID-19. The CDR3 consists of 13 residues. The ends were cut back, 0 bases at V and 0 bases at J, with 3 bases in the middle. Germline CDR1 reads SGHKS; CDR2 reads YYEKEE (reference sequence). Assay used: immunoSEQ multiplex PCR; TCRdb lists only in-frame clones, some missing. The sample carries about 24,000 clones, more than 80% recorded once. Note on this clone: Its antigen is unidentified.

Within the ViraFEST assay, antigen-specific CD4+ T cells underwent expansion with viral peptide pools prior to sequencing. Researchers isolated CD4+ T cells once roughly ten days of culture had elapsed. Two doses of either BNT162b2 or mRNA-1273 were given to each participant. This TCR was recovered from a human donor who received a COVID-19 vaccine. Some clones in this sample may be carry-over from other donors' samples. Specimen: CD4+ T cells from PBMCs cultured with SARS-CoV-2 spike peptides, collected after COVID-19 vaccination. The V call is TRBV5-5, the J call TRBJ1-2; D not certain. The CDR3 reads CASSLGPNYGYTF. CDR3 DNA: TGTGCCAGCAGCTTGGGCCCTAACTATGGCTACACCTTC.